The rows below give T cell receptor beta chains drawn from one sample of a study of Ad26.COV2.S vaccination and SARS-CoV-2 variants. Repertoires were generated with immunoSEQ multiplex PCR, while TCRdb's copy carries only in-frame clones and drops some. Here the sample spans 200,000 to 300,000 clones, over 75% being singletons. The source material was peripheral blood, sampled in a trial of Ad26.COV2.S vaccine versus placebo. Receptors were obtained from a person aged 18-60 years who received the Ad26.COV2.S COVID-19 vaccine or a placebo. CDR3s include the opening cysteine and the closing phenylalanine or tryptophan. Fields, in order: clone size, J gene, D gene, V gene, CDR3 DNA, CDR3 protein. The D gene is left open where the match is weak. For some rows the clone size is stated as once, few or many, or as a class when expanded; others skip it.

clone size: NA
J gene: TRBJ2-1
D gene: TRBD1
V gene: TRBV5-4
CDR3 DNA: TGTGCCAGCAGCTTGGGTGGGACAGGTAGCAATGAGCAGTTCTTC
CDR3 protein: CASSLGGTGSNEQFF

clone size: NA
J gene: TRBJ2-1
D gene: NA
V gene: TRBV4-1
CDR3 DNA: TGCGCCAGCAGCCAGGGCCGCCACGAGCAGTTCTTC
CDR3 protein: CASSQGRHEQFF

clone size: NA
J gene: TRBJ1-3
D gene: NA
V gene: TRBV6-6
CDR3 DNA: TGTGCCAGCAGAAACACCCATACCAGCTCTGGAAACACCATATATTTT
CDR3 protein: CASRNTHTSSGNTIYF

clone size: few
J gene: TRBJ2-4
D gene: NA
V gene: TRBV11-2
CDR3 DNA: TGTGCCAGCAGACAGCACGGGGTTGCCAAAAACATTCAGTACTTC
CDR3 protein: CASRQHGVAKNIQYF

clone size: once
J gene: TRBJ1-6
D gene: TRBD1
V gene: TRBV7-9
CDR3 DNA: TGTGCCAGCAGCTCGCGGACAGGCTGGAACTCACCCCTCCACTTT
CDR3 protein: CASSSRTGWNSPLHF

clone size: NA
J gene: TRBJ1-2
D gene: NA
V gene: TRBV13
CDR3 DNA: TGTGCCAGCAGCTCGGGGACCGCTAACTATGGCTACACCTTC
CDR3 protein: CASSSGTANYGYTF

clone size: NA
J gene: TRBJ2-1
D gene: NA
V gene: TRBV30
CDR3 DNA: TGTGCCTGGAGTGATCCCGGAGGACGAACTCCTGAGCAGTTCTTC
CDR3 protein: CAWSDPGGRTPEQFF

clone size: NA
J gene: TRBJ1-1
D gene: NA
V gene: TRBV6-5
CDR3 DNA: TGTGCCAGCAGAGCGGTCCTCAACACTGAAGCTTTCTTT
CDR3 protein: CASRAVLNTEAFF

clone size: NA
J gene: TRBJ2-5
D gene: TRBD1
V gene: TRBV2
CDR3 DNA: TGTGCCAGCAAGGGGGCTGGGGAGACCCAGTACTTC
CDR3 protein: CASKGAGETQYF

clone size: NA
J gene: TRBJ1-1
D gene: TRBD1
V gene: TRBV29-1
CDR3 DNA: TGCAGCGTGGTCTGGGACAGGGCCACTGAAGCTTTCTTT
CDR3 protein: CSVVWDRATEAFF

clone size: NA
J gene: TRBJ2-2
D gene: TRBD2
V gene: TRBV19
CDR3 DNA: TGTGCCAGTAGTACGACTAGCGGGGGTAGGACCGGGGAGCTGTTTTTT
CDR3 protein: CASSTTSGGRTGELFF

clone size: NA
J gene: TRBJ1-6
D gene: NA
V gene: TRBV6-1
CDR3 DNA: TGTGCCAGCAGTGAACAAGACAGGACCCGTACCTCACCCCTCCACTTT
CDR3 protein: CASSEQDRTRTSPLHF

clone size: NA
J gene: TRBJ2-7
D gene: TRBD1
V gene: TRBV5-1
CDR3 DNA: TGCGCCAGCAGCTTGGTGACTCCGGGACAGGGGAACTACGAGCAGTACTTC
CDR3 protein: CASSLVTPGQGNYEQYF

clone size: once
J gene: TRBJ2-7
D gene: TRBD1
V gene: TRBV6-5
CDR3 DNA: TGTGCCAGCAGTTACTTCACAGGGGGGTCCTACGAGCAGTACTTC
CDR3 protein: CASSYFTGGSYEQYF

clone size: NA
J gene: TRBJ2-7
D gene: TRBD2
V gene: TRBV7-2
CDR3 DNA: TGTGCCAGCAGCTTAGCCCCAGCGGGAGCAACCTACGAGCAGTACTTC
CDR3 protein: CASSLAPAGATYEQYF

clone size: NA
J gene: TRBJ2-1
D gene: NA
V gene: TRBV5-1
CDR3 DNA: TGCGCCAGCAGCTTGAGGGGAGAGGAGTTCTTC
CDR3 protein: CASSLRGEEFF

clone size: NA
J gene: TRBJ1-5
D gene: NA
V gene: TRBV20-1
CDR3 DNA: TGCAGTGCTAGTCGGGGTTTTTCTCAGCCCCAGCATTTT
CDR3 protein: CSASRGFSQPQHF

clone size: NA
J gene: TRBJ2-7
D gene: TRBD1
V gene: TRBV5-5
CDR3 DNA: TGTGCCAGCAGCTGGGGACAGAGCTCCTACGAGCAGTACTTC
CDR3 protein: CASSWGQSSYEQYF

clone size: NA
J gene: TRBJ2-5
D gene: NA
V gene: TRBV5-1
CDR3 DNA: TGCGCCAGCAGCTTGGGAATTGGGGAGGAGACCCAGTACTTC
CDR3 protein: CASSLGIGEETQYF

clone size: NA
J gene: TRBJ2-2
D gene: NA
V gene: TRBV27
CDR3 DNA: TGTGCCAGCAGTTTGACAGTGAACACCGGGGAGCTGTTTTTT
CDR3 protein: CASSLTVNTGELFF

clone size: NA
J gene: TRBJ2-3
D gene: NA
V gene: TRBV10-3
CDR3 DNA: TGTGCCATCAGTGAGTCTGAGAGGTACACAGATACGCAGTATTTT
CDR3 protein: CAISESERYTDTQYF

clone size: NA
J gene: TRBJ2-3
D gene: TRBD2
V gene: TRBV13
CDR3 DNA: TGTGCCAGCAGCCCGAAGCTGGGACTAGTTACAGATACGCAGTATTTT
CDR3 protein: CASSPKLGLVTDTQYF

clone size: NA
J gene: TRBJ2-5
D gene: NA
V gene: TRBV5-1
CDR3 DNA: TGCGCCAGCAGCTCCTTCCGGGGGCCGGTTCCGTACCAAGAGACCCAGTACTTC
CDR3 protein: CASSSFRGPVPYQETQYF

clone size: NA
J gene: TRBJ1-6
D gene: NA
V gene: TRBV19
CDR3 DNA: TGTGCCAGTAGTCCCTTTGACAATTCACCCCTCCACTTT
CDR3 protein: CASSPFDNSPLHF

clone size: NA
J gene: TRBJ2-5
D gene: TRBD2
V gene: TRBV7-6
CDR3 DNA: TGTGCCAGCAGCCCTTTTGGGCCGGGGGGGCTTGAGACCCAGTACTTC
CDR3 protein: CASSPFGPGGLETQYF

clone size: NA
J gene: TRBJ2-1
D gene: TRBD2
V gene: TRBV7-2
CDR3 DNA: TGTGCCAGCAGCACGCTAGCGGGCTACAATGAGCAGTTCTTC
CDR3 protein: CASSTLAGYNEQFF

clone size: NA
J gene: TRBJ1-6
D gene: NA
V gene: TRBV7-9
CDR3 DNA: TGTGCCAGCAGCTTAGATCCTGTGGGTTCACCCCTCCACTTT
CDR3 protein: CASSLDPVGSPLHF

clone size: NA
J gene: TRBJ2-1
D gene: NA
V gene: TRBV5-6
CDR3 DNA: TGTGCCAGCAGCCCACTCGCCCAGGGGCATGGATCCAACAATGAGCAGTTCTTC
CDR3 protein: CASSPLAQGHGSNNEQFF

clone size: NA
J gene: TRBJ2-3
D gene: NA
V gene: TRBV25-1
CDR3 DNA: TGTGCCAGCAGTGGCCCCCTCTGGGGCACAGATACGCAGTATTTT
CDR3 protein: CASSGPLWGTDTQYF

clone size: NA
J gene: TRBJ1-1
D gene: NA
V gene: TRBV29-1
CDR3 DNA: TGCAGCGTTTGGCCGTTGGGCACTGAAGCTTTCTTT
CDR3 protein: CSVWPLGTEAFF

clone size: NA
J gene: TRBJ1-2
D gene: NA
V gene: TRBV28
CDR3 DNA: TGTGCCAGCAGATCGCAAGCTAACTATGGCTACACCTTC
CDR3 protein: CASRSQANYGYTF

clone size: NA
J gene: TRBJ2-6
D gene: NA
V gene: TRBV9
CDR3 DNA: TGTGCCAGCAGCGGCCAAGGGGCCAACGTCCTGACTTTC
CDR3 protein: CASSGQGANVLTF

clone size: once
J gene: TRBJ2-1
D gene: NA
V gene: TRBV6-2/TRBV6-3
CDR3 DNA: TGTGCCAGCAGCGTAAGTTATGAGCAGTTCTTC
CDR3 protein: CASSVSYEQFF

clone size: NA
J gene: TRBJ1-3
D gene: NA
V gene: TRBV19
CDR3 DNA: TGTGCCAGTAGCTCAGGCACCTCTGGAAACACCATATATTTT
CDR3 protein: CASSSGTSGNTIYF

clone size: NA
J gene: TRBJ1-2
D gene: TRBD1
V gene: TRBV15
CDR3 DNA: TGTGCCACCAGCAGAGATATGGGACAGGGATTCGACTATGGCTACACCTTC
CDR3 protein: CATSRDMGQGFDYGYTF

clone size: once
J gene: TRBJ2-2
D gene: TRBD2
V gene: TRBV7-2
CDR3 DNA: TGTGCCAGCACCGTAGGCGGGAGGGCCAGCACCGGGGAGCTGTTTTTT
CDR3 protein: CASTVGGRASTGELFF

clone size: NA
J gene: TRBJ2-4
D gene: TRBD2
V gene: TRBV10-3
CDR3 DNA: TGTGCCATCAGTGAGTCGGTAGCGGGGGCCCCAGCCAAAAACATTCAGTACTTC
CDR3 protein: CAISESVAGAPAKNIQYF

clone size: NA
J gene: TRBJ2-3
D gene: NA
V gene: TRBV10-1
CDR3 DNA: TGCGCCAGCAGTGTTGACACCAGCACAGATACGCAGTATTTT
CDR3 protein: CASSVDTSTDTQYF

clone size: NA
J gene: TRBJ2-5
D gene: NA
V gene: TRBV5-1
CDR3 DNA: TGCGCCAGCAACAAAGGGGAACTTAAAGAGACCCAGTACTTC
CDR3 protein: CASNKGELKETQYF

clone size: NA
J gene: TRBJ2-3
D gene: NA
V gene: TRBV6-5
CDR3 DNA: TGTGCCAGCAGTTATGGTCTGGGCACAGATACGCAGTATTTT
CDR3 protein: CASSYGLGTDTQYF

clone size: once
J gene: TRBJ2-7
D gene: NA
V gene: TRBV25-1
CDR3 DNA: TGTGCCAGCAGTGAATACAGGGCGCCCTACGAGCAGTACTTC
CDR3 protein: CASSEYRAPYEQYF

clone size: NA
J gene: TRBJ2-7
D gene: TRBD2
V gene: TRBV7-2
CDR3 DNA: TGTGCCAGCAGCGAGACGGGACTAGCGGGGTACGAGCAGTACTTC
CDR3 protein: CASSETGLAGYEQYF

clone size: few
J gene: TRBJ2-1
D gene: NA
V gene: TRBV30
CDR3 DNA: TGTGCCTGGATGGGTTTCAATGAGCAGTTCTTC
CDR3 protein: CAWMGFNEQFF

clone size: NA
J gene: TRBJ2-7
D gene: NA
V gene: TRBV4-2
CDR3 DNA: TGTGCCAGCAGCCAAGATGGGCGGGCCCTTGACGGGCAGTACTTC
CDR3 protein: CASSQDGRALDGQYF

clone size: NA
J gene: TRBJ2-7
D gene: NA
V gene: TRBV18
CDR3 DNA: TGTGCCAGCTCACCTCCCGGGCCGAAAAGCGTCTACGAGCAGTACTTC
CDR3 protein: CASSPPGPKSVYEQYF

clone size: NA
J gene: TRBJ2-7
D gene: TRBD1
V gene: TRBV19
CDR3 DNA: TGTGCCAGTAGTCAGGACAGGGGGACCTACGAGCAGTACTTC
CDR3 protein: CASSQDRGTYEQYF

clone size: NA
J gene: TRBJ1-5
D gene: NA
V gene: TRBV5-1
CDR3 DNA: TGCGCCAGCAGCTTACTCGGCAATCAGCCCCAGCATTTT
CDR3 protein: CASSLLGNQPQHF

clone size: NA
J gene: TRBJ1-4
D gene: NA
V gene: TRBV10-3
CDR3 DNA: TGTGCCATCAGTGAGTCGGAGGTTAATGAAAAACTGTTTTTT
CDR3 protein: CAISESEVNEKLFF

clone size: NA
J gene: TRBJ1-2
D gene: NA
V gene: TRBV5-6
CDR3 DNA: TGTGCCAGCAGCCTCAGGGACTATGGCTACACCTTC
CDR3 protein: CASSLRDYGYTF

clone size: NA
J gene: TRBJ2-3
D gene: TRBD1
V gene: TRBV6-6
CDR3 DNA: TGTGCCAGCAGCCCCGGACAGGGTGGGCCAGATACGCAGTATTTT
CDR3 protein: CASSPGQGGPDTQYF

clone size: NA
J gene: TRBJ2-7
D gene: TRBD2
V gene: TRBV28
CDR3 DNA: TGTGCCAGCACCCAGGGGCGGGGGGCCTACGAGCAGTACTTC
CDR3 protein: CASTQGRGAYEQYF

clone size: NA
J gene: TRBJ2-5
D gene: NA
V gene: TRBV7-9
CDR3 DNA: TGTGCCAGCAGCCGAGGGGGAGTCGAGACCCAGTACTTC
CDR3 protein: CASSRGGVETQYF

clone size: NA
J gene: TRBJ1-2
D gene: TRBD1
V gene: TRBV15
CDR3 DNA: TGTGCCACCAGCAGGGCCTCGACAGGGGGATATGGCTACACCTTC
CDR3 protein: CATSRASTGGYGYTF

clone size: NA
J gene: TRBJ2-3
D gene: NA
V gene: TRBV10-1
CDR3 DNA: TGCGCCAGCAGTTCTAGCACAGATACGCAGTATTTT
CDR3 protein: CASSSSTDTQYF

clone size: NA
J gene: TRBJ1-6
D gene: TRBD1
V gene: TRBV6-5
CDR3 DNA: TGTGCCAGCAGTTACTCGACAGGGATAGGTTCACCCCTCCACTTT
CDR3 protein: CASSYSTGIGSPLHF

clone size: few
J gene: TRBJ2-2
D gene: TRBD1
V gene: TRBV7-6
CDR3 DNA: TGTGCCAGCAGTTATGCCGGGACAGTAAACACCGGGGAGCTGTTTTTT
CDR3 protein: CASSYAGTVNTGELFF

clone size: NA
J gene: TRBJ2-2
D gene: NA
V gene: TRBV3-1/TRBV3-2
CDR3 DNA: TGTGCCAGCAGCCAATTAGGCCTGGGGACCGGGGAGCTGTTTTTT
CDR3 protein: CASSQLGLGTGELFF

clone size: once
J gene: TRBJ2-1
D gene: NA
V gene: TRBV19
CDR3 DNA: TGTGCCAGTAGTCCCGGCGGGGCGGGAAGGTACAATGAGCAGTTCTTC
CDR3 protein: CASSPGGAGRYNEQFF

clone size: NA
J gene: TRBJ1-6
D gene: TRBD1
V gene: TRBV18
CDR3 DNA: TGTGCCAGCTCACCTCTTACAGGGGACAATTCACCCCTCCACTTT
CDR3 protein: CASSPLTGDNSPLHF

clone size: NA
J gene: TRBJ2-2
D gene: NA
V gene: TRBV11-2
CDR3 DNA: TGTGCCAGCAGCTTGGTCCGGGAGCTGTTTTTT
CDR3 protein: CASSLVRELFF